This TCR beta chain was sequenced in a study of cytomegalovirus exposure and HLA in healthy donors. Points on this clone: Its specificity is unknown.

Study-level points and caveats: There were several of the most significant clusters that appeared linked to common viral pathogens in a later analysis.

13 Jbeta primers and 60 Vbeta primers were used for the PCR. Sequenced by immunoSEQ multiplex PCR; TCRdb stores in-frame clones only, minus some. The data show 200,000 or so clones, with approximately 78% seen just once and approximately 0.8% held by the top ten. Germline V gene lookup returns CDR1 SGHRS and CDR2 YFSETQ. CDR3 size: 15 residues. Trimming cost V 0 bases and J 0 bases; bases outside gene matches: 3. This receptor was taken from a woman aged 18-30 years in good health and CMV-seronegative. Sequenced sample: PBMCs. V and J are TRBV5-1 and TRBJ2-7; 7 nucleotides match TRBD2. The DNA of the CDR3 is TGCGCCAGCAGCTTGGTCGGGGGGACCTCCTACGAGCAGTACTTC. It yields the protein CASSLVGGTSYEQYF. The whole variable domain, filled in from reference TRBV5-1 and TRBJ2-7, reads KAGVTQTPRYLIKTRGQQVTLSCSPISGHRSVSWYQQTPGQGLQFLFEYFSETQRNKGNFPGRFSGRQFSNSRSEMNVSTLELGDSALYLCASSLVGGTSYEQYFGPGTRLTVT.